The following is a TCR beta chain sequence with its context. The record originates from a study of blood T cell repertoires in COVID-19. Study information: T cells, B-cell-depleted T cells, or PBMCs provided the cDNA or gDNA that served as material.

Per the original data handling: Estimates of nucleated cell counts were drawn from the amplification of reference gene primers. Method: immunoSEQ multiplex PCR; TCRdb's copy keeps in-frame clones and lacks some. That table supplies the V and J calls and clone size; D and trimming were determined from the DNA. Among fewer than 150,000 clones listed, roughly four fifths were seen once. V was shortened by 7 bases and J by 1 base, with 13 bases between the two germline ends. The CDR3 covers 14 residues. In germline, CDR1 is MDHEN, CDR2 SYDVKM. The clonotype comes from a human donor in a cohort sampled during active COVID-19. Sample: peripheral blood. The chain links TRBV28 to TRBJ2-5; D perhaps matches TRBD2 (7 bases). The CDR3 loop reads CASKLGGVQETQYF. CDR3 nucleotides: TGTGCCAGCAAACTAGGGGGGGTCCAAGAGACCCAGTACTTC.